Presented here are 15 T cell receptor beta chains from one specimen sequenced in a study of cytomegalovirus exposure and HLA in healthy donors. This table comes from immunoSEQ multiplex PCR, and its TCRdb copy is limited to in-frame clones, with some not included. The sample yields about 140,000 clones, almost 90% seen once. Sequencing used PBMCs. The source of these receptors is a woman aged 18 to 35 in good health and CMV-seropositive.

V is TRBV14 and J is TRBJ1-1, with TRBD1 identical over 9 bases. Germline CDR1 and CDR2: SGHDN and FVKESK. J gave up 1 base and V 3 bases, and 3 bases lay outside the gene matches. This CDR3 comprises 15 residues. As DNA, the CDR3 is TGTGCCAGCAGCCAGCTACAGGGGGCGAACACTGAAGCTTTCTTT. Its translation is CASSQLQGANTEAFF.

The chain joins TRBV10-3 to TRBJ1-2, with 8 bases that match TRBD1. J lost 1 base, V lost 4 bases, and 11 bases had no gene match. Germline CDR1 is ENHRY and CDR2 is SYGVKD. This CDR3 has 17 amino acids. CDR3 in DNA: TGTGCCATCAGTGTGCAGGGGGCAATATCGGGTAACTATGGCTACACCTTC. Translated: CAISVQGAISGNYGYTF.

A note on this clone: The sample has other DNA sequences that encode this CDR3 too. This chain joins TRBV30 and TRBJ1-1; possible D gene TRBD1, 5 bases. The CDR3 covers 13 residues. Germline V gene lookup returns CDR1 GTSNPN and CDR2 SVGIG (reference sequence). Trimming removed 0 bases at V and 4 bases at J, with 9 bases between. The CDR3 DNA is TGTGCCTGGAGTGTCGCGGGGGGCACTGAAGCTTTCTTT. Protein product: CAWSVAGGTEAFF.

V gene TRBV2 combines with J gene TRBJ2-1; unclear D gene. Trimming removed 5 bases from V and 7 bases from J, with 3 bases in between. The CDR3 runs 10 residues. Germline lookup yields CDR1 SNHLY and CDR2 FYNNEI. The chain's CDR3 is CASSLNEQFF. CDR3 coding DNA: TGTGCCAGCAGTCTTAATGAGCAGTTCTTC. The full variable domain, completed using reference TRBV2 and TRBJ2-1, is EPEVTQTPSHQVTQMGQEVILRCVPISNHLYFYWYRQILGQKVEFLVSFYNNEISEKSEIFDDQFSVERPDGSNFTLKIRSTKLEDSAMYFCASSLNEQFFGPGTRLTVL.

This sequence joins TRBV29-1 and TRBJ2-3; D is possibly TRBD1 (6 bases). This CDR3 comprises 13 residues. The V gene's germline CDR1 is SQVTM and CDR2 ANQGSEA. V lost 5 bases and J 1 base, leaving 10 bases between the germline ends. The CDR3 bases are TGCAGCGTTCGACAGGACGGCACAGATACGCAGTATTTT. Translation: CSVRQDGTDTQYF.

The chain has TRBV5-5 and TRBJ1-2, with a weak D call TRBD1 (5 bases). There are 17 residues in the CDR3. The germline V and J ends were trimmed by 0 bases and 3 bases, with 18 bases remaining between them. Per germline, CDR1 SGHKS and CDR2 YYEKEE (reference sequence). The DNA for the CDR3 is TGTGCCAGCAGCTTGGCTCCAGGGCAGGGAACCTACTATGGCTACACCTTC. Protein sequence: CASSLAPGQGTYYGYTF.

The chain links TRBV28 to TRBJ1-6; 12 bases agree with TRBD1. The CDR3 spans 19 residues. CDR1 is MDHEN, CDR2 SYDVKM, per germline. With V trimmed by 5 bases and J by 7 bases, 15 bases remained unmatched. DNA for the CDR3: TGTGCCAGCAGTCTCCTAAAGACCGGGACAGGGGGCGCAAATTCACCCCTCCACTTT. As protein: CASSLLKTGTGGANSPLHF. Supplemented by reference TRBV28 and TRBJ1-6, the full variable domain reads DVKVTQSSRYLVKRTGEKVFLECVQDMDHENMFWYRQDPGLGLRLIYFSYDVKMKEKGDIPEGYSVSREKKERFSLILESASTNQTSMYLCASSLLKTGTGGANSPLHFGNGTRLTVT.

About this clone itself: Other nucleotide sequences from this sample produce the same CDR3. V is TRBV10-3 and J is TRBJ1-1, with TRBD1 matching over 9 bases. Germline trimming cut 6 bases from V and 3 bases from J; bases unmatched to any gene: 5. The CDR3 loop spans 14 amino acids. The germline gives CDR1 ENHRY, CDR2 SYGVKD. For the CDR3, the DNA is TGTGCCATCAGGGGGACAGGGCGGGACACTGAAGCTTTCTTT. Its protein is CAIRGTGRDTEAFF.

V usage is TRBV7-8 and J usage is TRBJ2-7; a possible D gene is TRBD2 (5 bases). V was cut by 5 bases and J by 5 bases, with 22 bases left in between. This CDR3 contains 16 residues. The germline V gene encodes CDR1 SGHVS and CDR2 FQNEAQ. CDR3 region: CASSLPRGSGLHEQYF. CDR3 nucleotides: TGTGCCAGCAGCCTACCGCGAGGCAGCGGCTTGCACGAGCAGTACTTC.

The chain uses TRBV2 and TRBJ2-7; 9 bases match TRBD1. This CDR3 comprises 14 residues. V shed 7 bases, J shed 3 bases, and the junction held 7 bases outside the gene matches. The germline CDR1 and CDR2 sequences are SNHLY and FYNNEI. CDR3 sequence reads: CASTSGTGNYEQYF. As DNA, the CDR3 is TGTGCCAGCACCTCCGGGACAGGGAACTACGAGCAGTACTTC.

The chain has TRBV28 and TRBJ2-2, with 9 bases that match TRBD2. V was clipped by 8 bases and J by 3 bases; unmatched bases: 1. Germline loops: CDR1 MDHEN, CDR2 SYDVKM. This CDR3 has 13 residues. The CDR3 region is CASRLADTGELFF. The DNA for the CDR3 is TGTGCCAGCCGACTAGCGGACACCGGGGAGCTGTTTTTT.

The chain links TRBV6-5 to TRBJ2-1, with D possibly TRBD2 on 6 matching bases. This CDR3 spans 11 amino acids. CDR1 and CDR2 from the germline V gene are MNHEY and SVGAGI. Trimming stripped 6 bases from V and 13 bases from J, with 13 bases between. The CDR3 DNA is TGTGCCAGCAGCTCCGGGGGTCTTCAGTTCTTC. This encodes CASSSGGLQFF.

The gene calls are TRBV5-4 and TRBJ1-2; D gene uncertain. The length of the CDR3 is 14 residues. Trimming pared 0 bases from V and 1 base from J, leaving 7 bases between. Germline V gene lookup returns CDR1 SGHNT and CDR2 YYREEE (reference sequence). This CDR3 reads CASSLDAVNYGYTF. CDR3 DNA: TGTGCCAGCAGCTTGGATGCAGTTAACTATGGCTACACCTTC.

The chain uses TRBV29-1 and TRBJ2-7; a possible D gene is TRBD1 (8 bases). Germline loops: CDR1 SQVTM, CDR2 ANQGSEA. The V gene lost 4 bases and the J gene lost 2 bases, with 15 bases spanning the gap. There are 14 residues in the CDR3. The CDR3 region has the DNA TGCAGCGTTGTCTCACAGGGGGGGACCTACGAGCAGTACTTC. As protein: CSVVSQGGTYEQYF.

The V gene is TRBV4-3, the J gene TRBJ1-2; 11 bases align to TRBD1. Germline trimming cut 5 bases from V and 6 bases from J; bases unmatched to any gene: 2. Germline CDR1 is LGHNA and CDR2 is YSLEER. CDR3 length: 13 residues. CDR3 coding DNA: TGCGCCAGCAGCGGACAGGGGGCAGATGGCTACACCTTC. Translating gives CASSGQGADGYTF.